This TCR beta chain was captured in a study of T cell changes during pregnancy in multiple sclerosis. The CDR3 sequence is 17 residues long. The germline V gene encodes CDR1 SGHTA and CDR2 FQGNSA. Trimming left V 2 bases short and J 0 bases short, with 14 bases between. The protocol was immunoSEQ multiplex PCR, while the TCRdb copy is restricted to in-frame clones and leaves out a portion. The sample holds some 76,000 clones; about 90% are singletons and the top ten take about 0.31%. The chain has TRBV7-2 and TRBJ2-4, with D possibly being TRBD2 (6 bases). This sequence was found in a female donor with multiple sclerosis, enrolled in a pregnancy study. Sequences were derived from CD4+ T cells from peripheral blood mononuclear cells, sampled after pregnancy. CDR3 DNA sequence: TGTGCCAGCAGCTTATCAGGAGGGCTGGGAGCCAAAAACATTCAGTACTTC. Translating it yields CASSLSGGLGAKNIQYF.